A selection of T cell receptor beta chains follows, all from one sample in a study of blood T cell repertoires in COVID-19. The assay was immunoSEQ multiplex PCR, and TCRdb's table has in-frame clones only and misses some. The sample lists roughly 200,000 clones; 81% were seen once. Sequenced material: peripheral blood. These receptor sequences come from a woman aged 80 or over with acute or convalescent COVID-19. Both conserved end residues are part of each CDR3. The D gene is left open where the match is weak. The size of a clone is reported for some rows only, either as once, few or many, or as a class for expanded clones.

V: TRBV19; D: .; size: .; J: TRBJ2-3; DNA: TGTGCCAGTAGTCTAGAACGGACGGATCGGAAGGGGGATACGCAGTATTTT; CDR3: CASSLERTDRKGDTQYF
V: TRBV6-6; D: TRBD1; size: .; J: TRBJ2-7; DNA: TGTGCCAGCAGTTACTCAGGGGCAGGGGGCTCTTCGGGGCAGTACTTC; CDR3: CASSYSGAGGSSGQYF
V: TRBV5-1; D: TRBD2; size: few; J: TRBJ2-1; DNA: TGCGCCAGCAGCCCGGGACTAGCGGGAGTGAGTGAGCAGTTCTTC; CDR3: CASSPGLAGVSEQFF
V: TRBV28; D: TRBD1; size: .; J: TRBJ2-7; DNA: TGTGCCAGCAGGGCTCCGGGACAGGGGAACTACGAGCAGTACTTC; CDR3: CASRAPGQGNYEQYF
V: TRBV5-4; D: TRBD2; size: .; J: TRBJ2-1; DNA: TGTGCCAGCAGCTGGGAAATAGCGGGAGGAACTGTCAATGAGCAGTTCTTC; CDR3: CASSWEIAGGTVNEQFF
V: TRBV7-3; D: .; size: .; J: TRBJ1-6; DNA: TGTGCCAGCAGCCTAGACAGGATAAATTCACCCCTCCACTTT; CDR3: CASSLDRINSPLHF
V: TRBV30; D: .; size: .; J: TRBJ2-7; DNA: TGTGCCTGGAGTCCAAGCGGACAGTCCTACGAGCAGTACTTC; CDR3: CAWSPSGQSYEQYF
V: TRBV5-1; D: .; size: .; J: TRBJ2-3; DNA: TGCGCCAGCAGCCGGACAGTCCCTAGCACAGATACGCAGTATTTT; CDR3: CASSRTVPSTDTQYF
V: TRBV10-2; D: TRBD2; size: .; J: TRBJ2-3; DNA: TGCGCCAGCACTGAGGGTAGCGGGGTTTCAGATACGCAGTATTTT; CDR3: CASTEGSGVSDTQYF
V: TRBV2; D: TRBD2; size: .; J: TRBJ2-5; DNA: TGTGCCAGCAGCAAAAGCGCGGGGGGGCTTGGGACCCAGTACTTC; CDR3: CASSKSAGGLGTQYF
V: TRBV5-1; D: TRBD1; size: .; J: TRBJ2-7; DNA: TGCGCCAGCAGCCAAACCGGGACAGGGGGCTACGAGCAGTACTTC; CDR3: CASSQTGTGGYEQYF
V: TRBV6-4; D: TRBD1; size: .; J: TRBJ2-3; DNA: TGTGCCAGCAGCCCGACAGGGGAGGATACGCAGTATTTT; CDR3: CASSPTGEDTQYF
V: TRBV5-1; D: .; size: .; J: TRBJ2-7; DNA: TGCGCCAGCAGCGCGGGTCCGGTGGGCAACTCCTACGAGCAGTACTTC; CDR3: CASSAGPVGNSYEQYF
V: TRBV6-4; D: .; size: .; J: TRBJ1-2; DNA: TGTGCCAGCAGTGAAACGGGGAACTATGGCTACACCTTC; CDR3: CASSETGNYGYTF
V: TRBV29-1; D: TRBD1; size: .; J: TRBJ2-5; DNA: TGCAGCGTGGGGCCGGGGACAGGCCTCCAAGAGACCCAGTACTTC; CDR3: CSVGPGTGLQETQYF
V: TRBV30; D: .; size: .; J: TRBJ2-7; DNA: TGTGCCTGGAGTGTACCCAGCGAGAGCTCCTACGAGCAGTACTTC; CDR3: CAWSVPSESSYEQYF
V: TRBV6-5; D: TRBD1; size: .; J: TRBJ1-5; DNA: TGTGCCAGCAGAACCACAGGGGATAGCAATCAGCCCCAGCATTTT; CDR3: CASRTTGDSNQPQHF
V: TRBV24-1; D: TRBD1; size: few; J: TRBJ2-5; DNA: TGTGCCACCAGCCCCATCGGGACAGAGGACGAGACCCAGTACTTC; CDR3: CATSPIGTEDETQYF
V: TRBV13; D: TRBD2; size: once; J: TRBJ2-6; DNA: TGTGCCAGCAGCCCAGCGGGGAGTGGGGCCAACGTCCTGACTTTC; CDR3: CASSPAGSGANVLTF
V: TRBV28; D: .; size: .; J: TRBJ2-5; DNA: TGTGCCAGCAGTTTCGATTTCGGGGGAGAGGAGGAGACCCAGTACTTC; CDR3: CASSFDFGGEEETQYF
V: TRBV5-1; D: .; size: .; J: TRBJ2-7; DNA: TGCGCCAGCAGCTTGGGACTAGACCGTTACGAGCAGTACTTC; CDR3: CASSLGLDRYEQYF
V: TRBV7-2; D: TRBD2; size: .; J: TRBJ2-1; DNA: TGTGCCAGCAGCGCCCGACTAGCGCTAAGCTCCTACAATGAGCAGTTCTTC; CDR3: CASSARLALSSYNEQFF
V: TRBV21-1; D: .; size: .; J: TRBJ1-5; DNA: TGTGCCAGCAGCAAGTCCGAGGTGGGCAATCAGCCCCAGCATTTT; CDR3: CASSKSEVGNQPQHF
V: TRBV10-3; D: .; size: .; J: TRBJ2-1; DNA: TGTGCCACAGGTTCGTTGGACAGTATCGAGAATCCCCGCGGTGAGCAGTTCTTC; CDR3: CATGSLDSIENPRGEQFF
V: TRBV25-1; D: TRBD2; size: .; J: TRBJ2-1; DNA: TGTGCCAGCAGTGAATTGCCCCCTAGCGGGTCATACAATGAGCAGTTCTTC; CDR3: CASSELPPSGSYNEQFF
V: TRBV2; D: TRBD2; size: .; J: TRBJ2-1; DNA: TGTGCCAGCAGTGGTGTCAGCGGGAGCTATGAGCAGTTCTTC; CDR3: CASSGVSGSYEQFF
V: TRBV30; D: TRBD2; size: few; J: TRBJ2-1; DNA: TGTGCCTGGAGTCAACTAGCGGGGGTCTACAATGAGCAGTTCTTC; CDR3: CAWSQLAGVYNEQFF
V: TRBV19; D: .; size: .; J: TRBJ2-7; DNA: TGTGCCAGTAGTCTCAGGGTCACCTACGAGCAGTACTTC; CDR3: CASSLRVTYEQYF
V: TRBV28; D: .; size: .; J: TRBJ1-6; DNA: TGTGCCAGCAGTTTTGCGAGGAGGTTTGATTCACCCCTCCACTTT; CDR3: CASSFARRFDSPLHF
V: TRBV7-2; D: TRBD1; size: .; J: TRBJ1-1; DNA: TGTGCCAGCAGCTTAGGAGGGGGCGAAGCTTTCTTT; CDR3: CASSLGGGEAFF
V: TRBV6-2/TRBV6-3; D: TRBD1; size: .; J: TRBJ2-1; DNA: TGTGCCAGCAGTTCGTCCGGGACAGGCAATTACAATGAGCAGTTCTTC; CDR3: CASSSSGTGNYNEQFF
V: TRBV6-1; D: .; size: .; J: TRBJ1-1; DNA: TGTGCCAGCAGTGAATTCATAAGGGGCCCGAGCACTGAAGCTTTCTTT; CDR3: CASSEFIRGPSTEAFF
V: TRBV28; D: .; size: .; J: TRBJ1-2; DNA: TGTGCCAGCAGCCTTGGGACTTCTAACGGCTACACCTTC; CDR3: CASSLGTSNGYTF
V: TRBV6-1; D: TRBD2; size: .; J: TRBJ2-7; DNA: TGTGCCAGCAGTGATAGGACTAGCGGGAGGGCCGAGCAGTACTTC; CDR3: CASSDRTSGRAEQYF
V: TRBV28; D: TRBD1; size: .; J: TRBJ2-7; DNA: TGTGCCAGCACAAAAGACAGGGGGCCTATAACCAGGTACGAGCAGTACTTC; CDR3: CASTKDRGPITRYEQYF
V: TRBV11-1; D: .; size: .; J: TRBJ2-7; DNA: TGTGCCAGCAGCGCCGGGAGCCGGGGGGAGCAGTACTTC; CDR3: CASSAGSRGEQYF
V: TRBV5-1; D: TRBD1; size: .; J: TRBJ1-6; DNA: TGCGCCAGCAGCTTGGAAAACAGGGGCTATAATTCACCCCTCCACTTT; CDR3: CASSLENRGYNSPLHF
V: TRBV3-1/TRBV3-2; D: TRBD1; size: .; J: TRBJ1-4; DNA: TGTGCCAGCAGCCATTCGGACAGGGGGAGGGAAAAACTGTTTTTT; CDR3: CASSHSDRGREKLFF
V: TRBV7-9; D: .; size: .; J: TRBJ1-2; DNA: TGTGCCAGCAGCCGTCCGGGGGTTTACTATGGCTACACCTTC; CDR3: CASSRPGVYYGYTF
V: TRBV12-3/TRBV12-4; D: .; size: .; J: TRBJ1-1; DNA: TGTGCCAGCAGGTCCAGGGGTAACACTGAAGCTTTCTTT; CDR3: CASRSRGNTEAFF
V: TRBV6-5; D: .; size: .; J: TRBJ2-5; DNA: TGTGCCAGCAGAGATCTCGACAGCCAAGAGACCCAGTACTTC; CDR3: CASRDLDSQETQYF
V: TRBV28; D: .; size: .; J: TRBJ2-2; DNA: TGTGCCAGCAGTTTGGCGGACAGGAACACCGGGGAGCTGTTTTTT; CDR3: CASSLADRNTGELFF
V: TRBV19; D: .; size: once; J: TRBJ1-1; DNA: TGTGCCAGTAGTATTCAGGGTTCCACTGAAGCTTTCTTT; CDR3: CASSIQGSTEAFF
V: TRBV2; D: .; size: .; J: TRBJ1-1; DNA: TGTGCCAGCAGTGTTCCGTCTCCGAACACTGAAGCTTTCTTT; CDR3: CASSVPSPNTEAFF
V: TRBV11-2; D: TRBD2; size: .; J: TRBJ2-1; DNA: TGTGCCAGCAGCATCCCGGGACTAGGGAGAAATGAGCAGTTCTTC; CDR3: CASSIPGLGRNEQFF
V: TRBV3-1/TRBV3-2; D: .; size: .; J: TRBJ1-1; DNA: TGTGCCAGCAGCCCGATAGGGGGCACTGAAGCTTTCTTT; CDR3: CASSPIGGTEAFF
V: TRBV5-1; D: .; size: .; J: TRBJ1-2; DNA: TGCGCCAGCAGCGGAGACAGTGGTCCAGTGTTCGGCTACACCTTC; CDR3: CASSGDSGPVFGYTF
V: TRBV27; D: TRBD1; size: .; J: TRBJ1-1; DNA: TGTGCCAGCACCGCTTTGACAGGGGTGGGAACTGAAGCTTTCTTT; CDR3: CASTALTGVGTEAFF
V: TRBV5-8; D: .; size: .; J: TRBJ2-4; DNA: TGTGCCAGCAGCTTGCTCTCCATTCAGTACTTC; CDR3: CASSLLSIQYF
V: TRBV28; D: TRBD1; size: .; J: TRBJ1-2; DNA: TGTGCCAGCAGTTCAACCGGGACAGTCTATGGCTACACCTTC; CDR3: CASSSTGTVYGYTF
V: TRBV19; D: .; size: .; J: TRBJ1-5; DNA: TGTGCCAGTAGTATGCAGGGTGATCAGCCCCAGCATTTT; CDR3: CASSMQGDQPQHF
V: TRBV4-1; D: .; size: .; J: TRBJ1-5; DNA: TGCGCCAGCAGCCAAGACGACACGGTATCTACCCAGCCCCAGCATTTT; CDR3: CASSQDDTVSTQPQHF
V: TRBV6-6; D: .; size: .; J: TRBJ2-3; DNA: TGTGCCAGCAGCCCCCGAGGCAGGGGAGAGGGTCTCTTTAGCACAGATACGCAGTATTTT; CDR3: CASSPRGRGEGLFSTDTQYF